Given below is one T cell receptor (beta chain) in context. Antigen: not known. This entry comes from a study of radiotherapy plus CTLA-4 blockade in lung cancer. Overall study: Across the patients, objective responses occurred in about 19%, and disease control in under 40%. Study-level points and caveats: Clones of tumor-derived TCRs expanded in blood after radiotherapy plus ipilimumab. With interferon-beta, early dynamics of blood T cell clones were reported to best predict response.

CDR1 is KGHSH and CDR2 is LQKENI in the germline V gene. The CDR3 covers 18 residues. V was cut by 1 base and J by 4 bases, with 17 bases left in between. The data were produced by immunoSEQ multiplex PCR, yet TCRdb's version contains in-frame clones alone and is incomplete. Among around 100,000 clones listed, approximately 77% were seen once. Ipilimumab CTLA-4 blockade and focal radiation were given to patients with chemo-refractory metastatic non-small-cell lung cancer. The input for sequencing was peripheral blood, taken from a patient treated with radiotherapy plus ipilimumab. The sequence was obtained from a human donor with non-small cell lung cancer that progressed on radiotherapy plus ipilimumab. Some clones in this sample may be carry-over from other donors' samples. The chain links TRBV18 to TRBJ2-6; a possible D gene is TRBD1 (6 bases). CDR3 sequence reads: CASSPRTQGGSGANVLTF. The CDR3 bases are TGTGCCAGCTCACCACGCACACAGGGTGGTTCCGGGGCCAACGTCCTGACTTTC.